The 24 T cell receptor beta chains in this list originate from one sample, sequenced in a study of cytomegalovirus exposure and HLA in healthy donors. The study ran its PCR with 60 Vbeta and 13 Jbeta primers. TCRdb's copy holds only in-frame clones and misses some; the assay was immunoSEQ multiplex PCR. The table shows tens of thousands of clones, with about 82% occurring only once. Sequences were obtained from PBMCs. The receptors were gathered from a man under 40 in good health and CMV-seronegative.

This chain joins TRBV2 and TRBJ2-1, with a weak D call TRBD1 (5 bases). V gave up 5 bases and J gave up 5 bases, with 7 bases separating them. There are 12 residues in the CDR3. The V gene's germline CDR1 is SNHLY and CDR2 FYNNEI. The CDR3: CASSKQDNEQFF. The CDR3 DNA follows: TGTGCCAGCAGTAAACAGGACAATGAGCAGTTCTTC.

This clone was observed a few times. This rearrangement joins TRBV7-2 to TRBJ2-5; 8 bases align to TRBD2. Germline CDR1 reads SGHTA; CDR2 reads FQGNSA. CDR3 length: 15 amino acids. V dropped 1 base and J dropped 1; count of bases not matched to a gene: 2. CDR3 in amino acids: CASSLGSGVQETQYF. The DNA for the CDR3 is TGTGCCAGCAGCTTAGGTAGCGGGGTCCAAGAGACCCAGTACTTC.

This clone was seen only once. This chain uses TRBV5-6 with TRBJ1-5; 10 nucleotides line up with TRBD1. Looked up from germline, CDR1 is SGHDT and CDR2 is YYEEEE. The CDR3 has 15 amino acids. V gave up 4 bases and J gave up 4 bases; unmatched junction bases: 5. The CDR3 region is CASSRDRGGNQPQHF. Here the CDR3 DNA reads TGTGCCAGCAGCCGGGACAGGGGCGGAAATCAGCCCCAGCATTTT. Complete variable domain (other parts from reference TRBV5-6 and TRBJ1-5): DAGVTQSPTHLIKTRGQQVTLRCSPKSGHDTVSWYQQALGQGPQFIFQYYEEEERQRGNFPDRFSGHQFPNYSSELNVNALLLGDSALYLCASSRDRGGNQPQHFGDGTRLSIL.

The chain is built from TRBV28 and TRBJ1-1; D is unresolved. V lost 6 bases, J lost 4 bases, and 21 bases lay in between. The length of the CDR3 is 16 residues. Looked up from germline, CDR1 is MDHEN and CDR2 is SYDVKM. The CDR3 nucleotides read TGTGCCAGCAGAAACCCACACAGAATTGGGAGCACTGAAGCTTTCTTT. Its translation is CASRNPHRIGSTEAFF.

V usage is TRBV5-1 and J usage is TRBJ2-3, with D maybe TRBD2 (7 bases). Germline V gene lookup returns CDR1 SGHRS and CDR2 YFSETQ. V was trimmed by 1 base and J by 5 bases, leaving 11 bases between them. The CDR3 has 14 residues. The CDR3 DNA sequence: TGCGCCAGCAGCTTGCAAGGGGGGGGAGATACGCAGTATTTT. It is translated as CASSLQGGGDTQYF. The full variable domain, with the rest looked up from reference TRBV5-1 and TRBJ2-3, is KAGVTQTPRYLIKTRGQQVTLSCSPISGHRSVSWYQQTPGQGLQFLFEYFSETQRNKGNFPGRFSGRQFSNSRSEMNVSTLELGDSALYLCASSLQGGGDTQYFGPGTRLTVL.

The genes are TRBV19 and TRBJ2-3, with 7 bases fitting TRBD1. Germline values: CDR1 LNHDA, CDR2 SQIVND (reference sequence). J lost 1 base, V lost 1 base, and 5 bases had no gene match. This CDR3 has 16 residues. The CDR3: CASSIGQGWGTDTQYF. CDR3 nucleotide sequence: TGTGCCAGTAGTATAGGACAGGGATGGGGCACAGATACGCAGTATTTT.

A remark on this clone: Germline is not matched at one junction end, which may reflect a read error. V and J are TRBV6-5 and TRBJ2-7; D ambiguous. The CDR3 sequence is 12 residues long. CDR1 is MNHEY, CDR2 SVGAGI, per germline. The CDR3 region is CASNLLGSHLHF. The DNA for the CDR3 is TGTGCCAGCAATCTTCTGGGCAGCCATCTCCACTTC.

The V and J genes are TRBV28 and TRBJ2-3; no clear D. The V and J ends lost 5 bases and 5 bases respectively, with 14 bases between them. The germline V gene has CDR1 MDHEN and CDR2 SYDVKM. This CDR3 is built from 14 residues. The CDR3 loop reads CASSHQLLGDTQYF. The CDR3 DNA follows: TGTGCCAGCAGTCACCAACTCCTAGGAGATACGCAGTATTTT.

The chain employs TRBV6-1 and TRBJ2-7, with a weak D call TRBD1 (6 bases). The CDR3 extends over 15 amino acids. The V gene lost 6 bases and the J gene lost 1 base, with 16 bases spanning the gap. Germline CDR1 reads MNHNS; CDR2 reads SASEGT. The CDR3 region has the DNA TGTGCCAGCAGAGTTGCTGAGGACAGTTCCTACGAGCAGTACTTC. This encodes CASRVAEDSSYEQYF.

A few counts support this clone. Written as DNA, the CDR3 is TGTGCCAGCAGCCCCACTCGGACTAGCGGGATTAATGAGCAGTTCTTC. Protein product: CASSPTRTSGINEQFF. The chain combines TRBV7-6 with TRBJ2-1; TRBD2 agrees at 12 bases. The V gene's germline CDR1 is SGHVS and CDR2 FNYEAQ. J gave up 7 bases and V 5 bases, and 9 bases lay outside the gene matches. The CDR3 has 16 residues.

The rearrangement joins TRBV19 to TRBJ2-2; D remains ambiguous. CDR1 is LNHDA and CDR2 is SQIVND in the germline V gene (reference sequence). The CDR3 has 16 amino acids. Trimming removed 3 bases from V and 6 bases from J, with 17 bases in between. The DNA of the CDR3 is TGTGCCAGTAGTATCCTCGCAGGCCTAAACCCCGGGGAGCTGTTTTTT. Translated: CASSILAGLNPGELFF.

The chain combines TRBV7-6 with TRBJ2-5; 12 bases match TRBD2. Germline CDR1 SGHVS, CDR2 FNYEAQ. CDR3 length: 16 amino acids. Trimming cost V 1 base and J 4 bases; bases outside gene matches: 4. The CDR3 loop reads CASSLEPSGGGETQYF. CDR3 nucleotides: TGTGCCAGCAGCTTAGAACCTAGCGGGGGGGGAGAGACCCAGTACTTC.

CDR3 bases: TGTGCCAGCAGCTACTCAACAGGGGGCACCGGGGAGCTGTTTTTT. This sequence encodes CASSYSTGGTGELFF. The chain recombines TRBV7-3 with TRBJ2-2; 8 nucleotides match TRBD1. Germline V CDR1 and CDR2: SGHTA, FQGTGA. Germline trimming cut 4 bases from V and 4 bases from J; bases unmatched to any gene: 5. This CDR3 is 15 amino acids long.

This clone was recorded only once. The rearrangement uses TRBV5-6 and TRBJ1-1, with D perhaps matching TRBD1 (5 bases). V lost 1 base and J 4 bases, leaving 8 bases between the germline ends. This CDR3 has 13 residues. Germline V gene lookup returns CDR1 SGHDT and CDR2 YYEEEE. CDR3 nucleotides: TGTGCCAGCAGCTTGTCAGGGTTCACTGAAGCTTTCTTT. As protein: CASSLSGFTEAFF.

The chain recombines TRBV27 with TRBJ1-2; 10 bases line up with TRBD1. Germline V gene data show CDR1 as MNHEY and CDR2 as SMNVEV (reference sequence). V was pared by 4 bases and J by 8 bases, with 7 bases of the junction left unmatched. The CDR3 totals 14 residues. The CDR3 bases are TGTGCCAGCAGTTCGGGACAGGGGTTCTACGGCTACACCTTC. This encodes CASSSGQGFYGYTF.

V usage is TRBV5-5 and J usage is TRBJ2-7; weak D call: TRBD1 (6 bases). The CDR3 is made up of 15 amino acids. Germline CDR1 reads SGHKS; CDR2 reads YYEKEE (reference sequence). Deletions cut 0 bases from V and 4 bases from J, with 14 bases between. This chain's CDR3 is CASSLVGQGLYEQYF. CDR3 nucleotide sequence: TGTGCCAGCAGCTTGGTAGGCCAGGGGTTATACGAGCAGTACTTC.

V gene TRBV30 combines with J gene TRBJ2-4, with D possibly being TRBD2 (6 bases). V was clipped by 5 bases and J by 5 bases, with 13 bases between them. The germline V gene has CDR1 GTSNPN and CDR2 SVGIG (reference sequence). The CDR3 runs to 13 residues. CDR3 coding DNA: TGTGCCTGGTCGCGGGGCTCACAAAACATTCAGTACTTC. It is translated as CAWSRGSQNIQYF.

V gene TRBV5-8 combines with J gene TRBJ1-5; TRBD1 agrees at 12 bases. V trimming: 4 bases; J trimming: 6 bases; junction bases outside the gene matches: 8. The germline V gene has CDR1 SGHTS and CDR2 YDEGEE. The CDR3 covers 16 residues. Here the CDR3 DNA reads TGTGCCAGCAGCCCGGGACAGGGGGCAAGGGGTCAGCCCCAGCATTTT. Amino acids: CASSPGQGARGQPQHF.

The chain combines TRBV30 with TRBJ1-2; D is undetermined. Trimming removed 5 bases at V and 8 bases at J, with 15 bases between. This CDR3 spans 12 amino acids. Germline loops: CDR1 GTSNPN, CDR2 SVGIG (reference sequence). CDR3: CAWGYFRGGYTF. CDR3 sequence (DNA): TGTGCCTGGGGATATTTTCGAGGGGGCTACACCTTC.

The chain carries TRBV7-2 and TRBJ2-1; TRBD2 aligns across 13 bases. V trimming: 5 bases; J trimming: 7 bases; junction bases outside the gene matches: 11. CDR1 and CDR2 (germline): SGHTA, FQGNSA. The CDR3 runs to 17 residues. CDR3 bases: TGTGCCAGCAGCCTAGGACTAGCGGGAGAGGTGCGGAATGAGCAGTTCTTC. Translation: CASSLGLAGEVRNEQFF.

This clone showed up just a few times. V and J are TRBV20-1 and TRBJ1-1; D ambiguous. From germline, CDR1 is DFQATT and CDR2 SNEGSKA (reference sequence). The CDR3 is 11 residues long. The CDR3 nucleotides read TGCAGCCCCCCGGGGAACACTGAAGCTTTCTTT. Its protein product is CSPPGNTEAFF.

In this sample, this clone turned up once. V usage is TRBV6-5 and J usage is TRBJ1-4; 7 bases line up with TRBD1. Unmatched junction bases numbered 9, after V lost 10 bases and J lost 7 bases. The germline CDR1 and CDR2 sequences are MNHEY and SVGAGI. The CDR3 runs to 13 residues. Here the CDR3 reads CATRLDRVEKLFF. In DNA form, the CDR3 reads TGTGCCACTCGACTCGACAGGGTTGAAAAACTGTTTTTT.

In its sample, this clone was seen a few times. The rearrangement links TRBV13 to TRBJ2-7, with 8 bases identical to TRBD2. Germline CDR1 and CDR2: PRHDT and FYEKMQ (reference sequence). The junction had 9 bases not matched to a gene; V was cut back by 4 bases and J by 7 bases. The CDR3 extends over 14 amino acids. CDR3 sequence (DNA): TGTGCCAGCAGCTCAACAGCGGGAGAAGGGGAGCAGTACTTC. Translating gives CASSSTAGEGEQYF.

The count of this clone is one. The rearrangement links TRBV30 to TRBJ1-4; D perhaps matches TRBD1 (6 bases). CDR1 GTSNPN and CDR2 SVGIG come from the germline V gene (reference sequence). The CDR3 runs to 15 residues. The V end was cut by 0 bases, the J end by 7 bases, with 15 bases between. Written as DNA, the CDR3 is TGTGCCTGGAGTGTAGGGGGGGCAATAGGTGAAAAACTGTTTTTT. It specifies CAWSVGGAIGEKLFF.